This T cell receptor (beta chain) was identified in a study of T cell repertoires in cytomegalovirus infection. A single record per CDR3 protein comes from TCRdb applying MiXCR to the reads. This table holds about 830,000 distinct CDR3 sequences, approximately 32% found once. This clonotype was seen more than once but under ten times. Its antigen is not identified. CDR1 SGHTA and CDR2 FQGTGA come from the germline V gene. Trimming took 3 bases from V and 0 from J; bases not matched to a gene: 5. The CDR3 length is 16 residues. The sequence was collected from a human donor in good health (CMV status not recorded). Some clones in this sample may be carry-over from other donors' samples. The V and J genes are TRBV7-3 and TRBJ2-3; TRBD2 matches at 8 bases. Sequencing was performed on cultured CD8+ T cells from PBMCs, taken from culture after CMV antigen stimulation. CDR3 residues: CASSLGTRPSTDTQYF. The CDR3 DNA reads TGTGCCAGCAGCTTGGGGACTAGGCCTAGCACAGATACGCAGTATTTT.